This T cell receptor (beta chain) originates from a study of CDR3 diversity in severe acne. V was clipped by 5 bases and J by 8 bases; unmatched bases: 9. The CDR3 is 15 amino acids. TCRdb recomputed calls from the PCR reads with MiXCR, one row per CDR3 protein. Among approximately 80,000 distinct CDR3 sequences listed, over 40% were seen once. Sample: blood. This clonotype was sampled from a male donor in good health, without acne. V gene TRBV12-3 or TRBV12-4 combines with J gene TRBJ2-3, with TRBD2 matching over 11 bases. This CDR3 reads CASSKLAGASPTQYF. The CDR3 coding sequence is TGTGCCAGCAGTAAACTAGCGGGGGCGTCCCCTACGCAGTATTTT.